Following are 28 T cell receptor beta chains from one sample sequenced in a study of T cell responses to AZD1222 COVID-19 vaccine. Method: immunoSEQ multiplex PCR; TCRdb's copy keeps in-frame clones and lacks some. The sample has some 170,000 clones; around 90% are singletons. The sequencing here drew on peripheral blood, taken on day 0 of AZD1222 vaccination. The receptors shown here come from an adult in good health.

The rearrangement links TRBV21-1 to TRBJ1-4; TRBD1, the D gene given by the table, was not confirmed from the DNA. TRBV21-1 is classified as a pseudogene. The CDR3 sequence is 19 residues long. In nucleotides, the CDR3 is TGTGCCAGCGTACCCCGGGACAGGGGACTTATTGCAACTAATGAAAAACTGTTTTTT. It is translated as CASVPRDRGLIATNEKLFF.

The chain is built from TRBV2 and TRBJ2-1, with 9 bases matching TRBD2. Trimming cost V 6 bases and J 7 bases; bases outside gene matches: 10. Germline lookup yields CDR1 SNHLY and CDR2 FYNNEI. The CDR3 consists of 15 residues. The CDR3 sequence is CASSKGSGGLNEQFF. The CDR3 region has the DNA TGTGCCAGCAGCAAAGGGAGCGGGGGGTTAAATGAGCAGTTCTTC.

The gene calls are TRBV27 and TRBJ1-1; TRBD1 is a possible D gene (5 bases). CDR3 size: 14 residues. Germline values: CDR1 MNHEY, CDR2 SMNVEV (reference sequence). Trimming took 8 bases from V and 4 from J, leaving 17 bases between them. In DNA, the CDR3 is TGTGCCAGCTATGGAAGCGGGACTGTCACTGAAGCTTTCTTT. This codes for CASYGSGTVTEAFF.

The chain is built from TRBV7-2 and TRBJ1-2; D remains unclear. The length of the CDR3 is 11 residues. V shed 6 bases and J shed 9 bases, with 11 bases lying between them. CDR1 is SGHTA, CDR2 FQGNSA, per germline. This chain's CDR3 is CASSPASRYTF. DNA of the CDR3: TGTGCCAGCAGTCCTGCGAGCCGCTACACCTTC. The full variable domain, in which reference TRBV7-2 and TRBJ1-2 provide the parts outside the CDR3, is GAGVSQSPSNKVTEKGKDVELRCDPISGHTALYWYRQSLGQGLEFLIYFQGNSAPDKSGLPSDRFSAERTGGSVSTLTIQRTQQEDSAVYLCASSPASRYTFGSGTRLTVV.

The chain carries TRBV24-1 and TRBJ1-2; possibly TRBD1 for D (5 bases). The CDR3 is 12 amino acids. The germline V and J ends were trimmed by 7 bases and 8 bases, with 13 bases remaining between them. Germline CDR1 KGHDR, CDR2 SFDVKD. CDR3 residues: CATSKGIEGYTF. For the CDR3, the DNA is TGTGCCACCAGCAAGGGGATTGAGGGCTACACCTTC.

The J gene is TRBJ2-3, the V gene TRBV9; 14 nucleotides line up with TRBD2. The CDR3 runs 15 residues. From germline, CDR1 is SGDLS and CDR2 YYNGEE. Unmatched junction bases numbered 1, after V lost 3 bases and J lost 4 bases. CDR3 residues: CASSGLAGGSDTQYF. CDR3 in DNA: TGTGCCAGCAGCGGACTAGCGGGGGGGTCAGATACGCAGTATTTT. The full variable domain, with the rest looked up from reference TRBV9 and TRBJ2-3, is DSGVTQTPKHLITATGQRVTLRCSPRSGDLSVYWYQQSLDQGLQFLIQYYNGEERAKGNILERFSAQQFPDLHSELNLSSLELGDSALYFCASSGLAGGSDTQYFGPGTRLTVL.

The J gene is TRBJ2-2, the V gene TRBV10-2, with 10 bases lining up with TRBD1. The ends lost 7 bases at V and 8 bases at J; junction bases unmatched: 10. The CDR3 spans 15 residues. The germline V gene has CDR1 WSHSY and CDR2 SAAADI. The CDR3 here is CASNAGTGVYGELFF. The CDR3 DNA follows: TGCGCCAGCAATGCCGGGACAGGGGTTTATGGGGAGCTGTTTTTT.

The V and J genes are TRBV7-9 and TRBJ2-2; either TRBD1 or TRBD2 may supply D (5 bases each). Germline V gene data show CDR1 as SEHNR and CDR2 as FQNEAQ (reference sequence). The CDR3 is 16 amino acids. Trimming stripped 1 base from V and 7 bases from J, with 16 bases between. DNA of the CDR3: TGTGCCAGCAGCTTAGGTCCGAGGGGCTGGAACGGGGAGCTGTTTTTT. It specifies CASSLGPRGWNGELFF. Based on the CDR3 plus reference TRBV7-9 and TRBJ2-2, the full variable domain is DTGVSQNPRHKITKRGQNVTFRCDPISEHNRLYWYRQTLGQGPEFLTYFQNEAQLEKSRLLSDRFSAERPKGSFSTLEIQRTEQGDSAMYLCASSLGPRGWNGELFFGEGSRLTVL.

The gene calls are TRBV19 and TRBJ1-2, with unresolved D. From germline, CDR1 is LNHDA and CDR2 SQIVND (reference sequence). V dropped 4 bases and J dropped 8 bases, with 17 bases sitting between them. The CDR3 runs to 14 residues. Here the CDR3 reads CASSSGRGIRGYTF. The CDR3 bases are TGTGCCAGTAGTAGTGGTCGAGGCATTCGGGGCTACACCTTC.

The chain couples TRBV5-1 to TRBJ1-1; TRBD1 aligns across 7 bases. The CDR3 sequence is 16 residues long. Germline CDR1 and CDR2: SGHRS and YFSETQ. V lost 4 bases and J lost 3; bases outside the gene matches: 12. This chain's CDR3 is CASSPINRGRDTEAFF. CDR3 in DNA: TGCGCCAGCAGCCCGATCAACAGGGGCAGGGACACTGAAGCTTTCTTT.

The CDR3 sequence: CASSGRDRNPYEQYF. CDR3 coding DNA: TGTGCCAGCAGCGGCCGGGACAGGAACCCCTACGAGCAGTACTTC. The chain combines TRBV27 with TRBJ2-7, with 8 positions matching TRBD1. V lost 6 bases, J lost 2 bases, and 9 bases stayed unmatched. In germline, CDR1 is MNHEY, CDR2 SMNVEV (reference sequence). CDR3 length: 15 amino acids.

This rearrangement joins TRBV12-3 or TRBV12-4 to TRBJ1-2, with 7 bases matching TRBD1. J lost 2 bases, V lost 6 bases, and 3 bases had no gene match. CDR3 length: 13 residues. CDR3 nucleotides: TGTGCCAGCAGGCCGACAGGGAACTATGGCTACACCTTC. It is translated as CASRPTGNYGYTF.

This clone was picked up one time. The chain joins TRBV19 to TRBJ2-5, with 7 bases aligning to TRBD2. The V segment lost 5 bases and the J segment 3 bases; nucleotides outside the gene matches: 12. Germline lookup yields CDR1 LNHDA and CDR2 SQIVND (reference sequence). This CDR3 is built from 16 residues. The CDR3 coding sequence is TGTGCCAGTAGTGTGTCGGGGGGTCTCCTTAAAGAGACCCAGTACTTC. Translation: CASSVSGGLLKETQYF.

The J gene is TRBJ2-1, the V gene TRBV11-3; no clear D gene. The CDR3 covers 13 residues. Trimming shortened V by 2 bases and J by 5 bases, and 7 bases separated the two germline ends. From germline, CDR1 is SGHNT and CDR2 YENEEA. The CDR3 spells CASSLSDHNEQFF. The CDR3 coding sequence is TGTGCCAGCAGCTTATCTGATCACAATGAGCAGTTCTTC.

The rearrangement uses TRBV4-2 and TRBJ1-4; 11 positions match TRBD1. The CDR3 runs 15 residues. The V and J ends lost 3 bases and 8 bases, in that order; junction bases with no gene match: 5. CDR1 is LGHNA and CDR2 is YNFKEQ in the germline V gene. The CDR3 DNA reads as TGTGCCAGCAGCCAGGACAGGGGGCAGGGAGAAAAACTGTTTTTT. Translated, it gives CASSQDRGQGEKLFF.

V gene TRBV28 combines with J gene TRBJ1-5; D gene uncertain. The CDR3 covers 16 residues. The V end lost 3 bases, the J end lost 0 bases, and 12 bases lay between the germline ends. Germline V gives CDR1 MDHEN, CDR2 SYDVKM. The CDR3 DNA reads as TGTGCCAGCAGTTTCCGACACGTTGGTAGCAATCAGCCCCAGCATTTT. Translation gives CASSFRHVGSNQPQHF.

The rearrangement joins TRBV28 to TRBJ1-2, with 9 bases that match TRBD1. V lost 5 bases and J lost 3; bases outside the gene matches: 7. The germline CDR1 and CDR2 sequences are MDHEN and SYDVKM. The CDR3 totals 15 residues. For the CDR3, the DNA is TGTGCCAGCAGTCCCGGGACAGGGCCCTACTATGGCTACACCTTC. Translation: CASSPGTGPYYGYTF.

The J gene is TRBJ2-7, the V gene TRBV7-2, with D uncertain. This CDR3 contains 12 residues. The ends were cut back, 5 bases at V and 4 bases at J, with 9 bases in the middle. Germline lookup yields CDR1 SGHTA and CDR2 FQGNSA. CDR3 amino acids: CASSPDKYEQYF. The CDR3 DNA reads TGTGCCAGCAGCCCCGACAAATACGAGCAGTACTTC.

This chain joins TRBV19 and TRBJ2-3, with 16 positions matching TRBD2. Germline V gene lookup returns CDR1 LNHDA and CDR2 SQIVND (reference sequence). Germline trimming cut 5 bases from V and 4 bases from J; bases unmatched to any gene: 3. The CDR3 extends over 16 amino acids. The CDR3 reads CASSLGLAGGPDTQYF. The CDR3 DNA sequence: TGTGCCAGTAGTCTGGGACTAGCGGGGGGGCCAGATACGCAGTATTTT.

CDR3 sequence reads: CASSLAGRSYNEQFF. The DNA for the CDR3 is TGTGCCAGCAGTTTGGCGGGTAGAAGCTACAATGAGCAGTTCTTC. This chain connects TRBV28 to TRBJ2-1; weak D call: TRBD2 (5 bases). The germline CDR1 and CDR2 sequences are MDHEN and SYDVKM. Deletions cut 3 bases from V and 3 bases from J, with 12 bases between. The CDR3 loop spans 15 amino acids.

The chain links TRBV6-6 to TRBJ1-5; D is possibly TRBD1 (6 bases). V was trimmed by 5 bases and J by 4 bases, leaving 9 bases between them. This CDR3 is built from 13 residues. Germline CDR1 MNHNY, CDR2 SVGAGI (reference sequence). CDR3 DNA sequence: TGTGCCAGCAGTCCTACAGGGAATCAGCCCCAGCATTTT. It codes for CASSPTGNQPQHF.

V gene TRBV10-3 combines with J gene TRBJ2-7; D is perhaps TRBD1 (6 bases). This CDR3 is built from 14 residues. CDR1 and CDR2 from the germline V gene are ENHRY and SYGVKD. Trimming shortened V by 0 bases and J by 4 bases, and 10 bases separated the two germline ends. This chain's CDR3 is CAISESYRAYEQYF. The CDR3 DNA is TGTGCCATCAGTGAGTCTTACAGGGCGTACGAGCAGTACTTC.

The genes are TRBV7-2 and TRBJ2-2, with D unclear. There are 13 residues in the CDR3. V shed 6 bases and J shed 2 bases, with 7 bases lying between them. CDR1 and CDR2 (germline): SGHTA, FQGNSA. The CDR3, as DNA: TGTGCCAGCAGTCCGTTAAACACCGGGGAGCTGTTTTTT. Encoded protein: CASSPLNTGELFF.

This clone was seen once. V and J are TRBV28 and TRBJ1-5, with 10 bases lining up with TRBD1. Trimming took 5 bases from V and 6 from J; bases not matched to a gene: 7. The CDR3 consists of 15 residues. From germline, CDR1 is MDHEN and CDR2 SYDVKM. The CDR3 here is CASSVLRTGGQPQHF. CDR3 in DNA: TGTGCCAGCAGTGTCCTCCGGACAGGGGGTCAGCCCCAGCATTTT.

CDR3 nucleotide sequence: TGTGCCAGCAGTGAGTGGGGCAGCAATCAGCCCCAGCATTTT. Its translation: CASSEWGSNQPQHF. The rearrangement links TRBV2 to TRBJ1-5; D is perhaps TRBD1 (5 bases). CDR3 length: 14 residues. Trimming left V 3 bases short and J 1 base short, with 7 bases between. The V gene's germline CDR1 is SNHLY and CDR2 FYNNEI.

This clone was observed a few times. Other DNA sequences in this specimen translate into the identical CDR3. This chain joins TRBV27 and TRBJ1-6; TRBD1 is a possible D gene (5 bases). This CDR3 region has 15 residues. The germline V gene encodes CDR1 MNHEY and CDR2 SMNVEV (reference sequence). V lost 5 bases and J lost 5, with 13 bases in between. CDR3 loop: CASSGQGFHNSPLHF. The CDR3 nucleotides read TGTGCCAGCAGTGGGCAGGGCTTCCATAATTCACCCCTCCACTTT.

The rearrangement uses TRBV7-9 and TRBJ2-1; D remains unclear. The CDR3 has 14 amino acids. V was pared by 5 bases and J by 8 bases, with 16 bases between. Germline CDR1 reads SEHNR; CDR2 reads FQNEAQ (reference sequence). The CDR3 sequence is CASSAVLVGDEQFF. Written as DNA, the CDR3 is TGTGCCAGCAGCGCTGTTTTAGTTGGGGATGAGCAGTTCTTC.

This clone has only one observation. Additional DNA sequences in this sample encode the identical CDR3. CDR3 protein: CSVGQMNTEAFF. CDR3 DNA: TGCAGCGTTGGTCAGATGAACACTGAAGCTTTCTTT. The gene calls are TRBV29-1 and TRBJ1-1; D gene uncertain. The CDR3 runs to 12 residues. Deletions cut 4 bases from V and 0 bases from J, with 6 bases between. CDR1 is SQVTM, CDR2 ANQGSEA, per germline.